This TCR beta chain was profiled in a study of cytomegalovirus exposure and HLA in healthy donors. Method: immunoSEQ multiplex PCR; TCRdb's copy keeps in-frame clones and lacks some. Of 150,000 to 200,000 clones listed, less than 95% are singletons. J gave up 5 bases and V 5 bases, and 13 bases lay outside the gene matches. CDR1 and CDR2 from the germline V gene are SGHVS and FQNEAQ. This CDR3 has 17 amino acids. This chain joins TRBV7-8 and TRBJ1-5, with TRBD1 matching 9 bases. Input material: PBMCs. The TCR comes from a woman aged 18-29 years in good health and CMV-seropositive. CDR3 sequence reads: CASSDRPGQGIYQPQHF. The CDR3 bases are TGTGCCAGCAGCGACAGGCCGGGACAGGGTATCTATCAGCCCCAGCATTTT.